The rows below give T cell receptor beta chains drawn from one sample of a study of blood T cell repertoires in COVID-19. Assay used: immunoSEQ multiplex PCR; TCRdb lists only in-frame clones, some missing. The sample lists 100,000 to 150,000 clones; more than 65% were seen once. The specimen was peripheral blood. All receptors derive from a human donor in a cohort sampled during active COVID-19. CDR3s include the opening cysteine and the closing phenylalanine or tryptophan. The order of the fields is clone size, V gene, J gene, D gene, CDR3 protein, CDR3 DNA. D genes are given only for firm matches. Clone size is given for some rows only: seen once, a few or many times, or a class if the clone is expanded.

-	TRBV7-6	TRBJ2-7	-	CASSLALYAVSYEQYF	TGTGCCAGCAGCTTAGCGCTATACGCTGTCTCCTACGAGCAGTACTTC
-	TRBV7-2	TRBJ2-1	-	CASSFKQGLSQFF	TGTGCCAGCAGCTTTAAACAGGGTTTGAGTCAGTTCTTC
once	TRBV7-9	TRBJ2-1	TRBD2	CASSSIGTSGYNEQFF	TGTGCCAGCAGCTCAATCGGGACTAGCGGATATAATGAGCAGTTCTTC
-	TRBV5-1	TRBJ2-7	TRBD2	CASRLTSGGYEQYF	TGCGCCAGCAGGTTAACTAGCGGGGGCTACGAGCAGTACTTC
once	TRBV5-5	TRBJ2-5	TRBD1	CASSPGQGETQYF	TGTGCCAGCAGCCCGGGACAGGGGGAGACCCAGTACTTC
-	TRBV5-1	TRBJ2-7	TRBD1	CASSPGQARSYEQYF	TGCGCCAGCAGCCCGGGACAGGCCCGCTCCTACGAGCAGTACTTC
-	TRBV28	TRBJ1-1	-	CASSPGTPNTEAFF	TGTGCCAGCAGCCCCGGGACACCGAACACTGAAGCTTTCTTT
-	TRBV28	TRBJ2-7	-	CASSLVHSTSSYEQYF	TGTGCCAGCAGTTTGGTCCATTCCACTAGCTCCTACGAGCAGTACTTC
-	TRBV18	TRBJ1-6	TRBD1	CASSTGQAYNSPLHF	TGTGCCAGCTCAACGGGACAGGCCTATAATTCACCCCTCCACTTT
-	TRBV7-9	TRBJ1-4	-	CASSTTGWVWEKLFF	TGTGCCAGCAGCACCACAGGGTGGGTTTGGGAAAAACTGTTTTTT
-	TRBV5-1	TRBJ1-6	-	CASSFGAGYNSPLHF	TGCGCCAGCAGCTTTGGGGCAGGCTATAATTCACCCCTCCACTTT
-	TRBV6-5	TRBJ2-7	TRBD1	CASSYWTGGTYEQYF	TGTGCCAGCAGTTATTGGACAGGGGGGACCTACGAGCAGTACTTC
-	TRBV29-1	TRBJ1-6	-	CSVEDTPGSPLHF	TGCAGCGTTGAGGACACGCCAGGTTCACCCCTCCACTTT
-	TRBV28	TRBJ2-1	-	CASTLSYNEQFF	TGTGCCAGCACCCTATCCTACAATGAGCAGTTCTTC
-	TRBV29-1	TRBJ1-2	TRBD1	CSVYRGEGGYTF	TGCAGCGTGTACAGGGGAGAGGGTGGCTACACCTTC
once	TRBV10-3	TRBJ2-7	-	CATKAGASSYEQYF	TGTGCCACTAAGGCAGGGGCCTCCTCCTACGAGCAGTACTTC
-	TRBV4-2	TRBJ1-2	-	CASSQSYYGYTF	TGTGCCAGCAGCCAATCGTACTATGGCTACACCTTC
once	TRBV28	TRBJ1-4	-	CASVDHGYRANEKLFF	TGTGCCAGCGTAGACCATGGGTACAGGGCAAATGAAAAACTGTTTTTT
-	TRBV11-2	TRBJ2-5	-	CASSFGLQVEETQYF	TGTGCCAGCAGCTTCGGACTCCAGGTTGAGGAGACCCAGTACTTC
-	TRBV28	TRBJ2-5	-	CASREQQGPQETQYF	TGTGCCAGCAGAGAGCAACAGGGACCTCAAGAGACCCAGTACTTC
-	TRBV4-1	TRBJ1-1	-	CASSQEPGNTEAFF	TGCGCCAGCAGCCAAGAGCCGGGGAACACTGAAGCTTTCTTT
-	TRBV6-4	TRBJ2-1	TRBD2	CASSDWASGYNEQFF	TGTGCCAGCAGTGATTGGGCTAGCGGGTACAATGAGCAGTTCTTC
-	TRBV16	TRBJ1-6	-	CASSQPGDYNSPLHF	TGTGCCAGCAGCCAACCAGGGGACTATAATTCACCCCTCCACTTT
-	TRBV11-2	TRBJ2-7	-	CASSHQDTEQYF	TGTGCCAGCAGCCACCAGGACACGGAGCAGTACTTC
-	TRBV28	TRBJ2-7	TRBD1	CASSRQGQISYEQYF	TGTGCCAGCAGCAGACAGGGGCAAATCTCCTACGAGCAGTACTTC
-	TRBV7-2	TRBJ1-3	-	CASSLAARGTGNTIYF	TGTGCCAGCAGCTTAGCGGCCCGGGGAACTGGAAACACCATATATTTT
few	TRBV13	TRBJ1-1	-	CASSLDAGEAFF	TGTGCCAGCAGCTTAGACGCAGGGGAAGCTTTCTTT
-	TRBV19	TRBJ1-1	-	CASSTHRFTEAFF	TGTGCCAGTAGTACCCACAGATTTACTGAAGCTTTCTTT
-	TRBV6-5	TRBJ1-2	-	CASRFAGGYTF	TGTGCCAGCAGATTTGCCGGGGGCTACACCTTC
-	TRBV7-9	TRBJ1-5	-	CASSLESGSGQPQHF	TGTGCCAGCAGCTTAGAGTCAGGAAGTGGGCAGCCCCAGCATTTT
few	TRBV28	TRBJ1-2	-	CASSSSFVRGTYGYTF	TGTGCCAGCAGCTCGTCCTTCGTCAGGGGAACCTATGGCTACACCTTC
-	TRBV6-5	TRBJ1-2	-	CASRSREANYGYTF	TGTGCCAGCAGAAGCAGGGAGGCTAACTATGGCTACACCTTC
-	TRBV28	TRBJ2-7	TRBD2	CASRGGLADNYYEQYF	TGTGCCAGCAGGGGGGGACTAGCGGATAACTACTACGAGCAGTACTTC
-	TRBV19	TRBJ2-7	-	CASSKDRSYEQYF	TGTGCCAGTAGTAAAGACAGATCCTACGAGCAGTACTTC
-	TRBV7-8	TRBJ2-3	-	CASSSGRRSISDTQYF	TGTGCCAGCAGCTCAGGGCGGCGGAGCATCTCAGATACGCAGTATTTT
-	TRBV25-1	TRBJ1-1	-	CASSEAVNTEAFF	TGTGCCAGCAGTGAGGCGGTGAACACTGAAGCTTTCTTT
-	TRBV18	TRBJ1-1	-	CASSPPGGGANTEAFF	TGTGCCAGCTCACCCCCTGGCGGGGGGGCGAACACTGAAGCTTTCTTT
-	TRBV7-2	TRBJ2-7	-	CASRGRGYEQYF	TGTGCCAGCAGGGGCAGGGGCTACGAGCAGTACTTC
once	TRBV5-4	TRBJ2-7	TRBD2	CASSLGGGTYEQYF	TGTGCCAGCAGCTTAGGCGGGGGGACCTACGAGCAGTACTTC
once	TRBV5-1	TRBJ1-1	-	CASSLERGGTEAFF	TGCGCCAGCAGCTTGGAACGGGGTGGAACTGAAGCTTTCTTT
-	TRBV5-6	TRBJ2-5	-	CASSLYEYQETQYF	TGTGCCAGCAGCTTGTACGAGTACCAAGAGACCCAGTACTTC
-	TRBV5-1	TRBJ2-1	TRBD2	CASSLRPSGGGFEGNEQFF	TGCGCCAGCAGCTTGCGGCCTAGCGGGGGGGGATTTGAGGGCAATGAGCAGTTCTTC
-	TRBV27	TRBJ2-5	TRBD1	CASRRDRGSFETQYF	TGTGCCAGCAGACGGGACAGGGGAAGTTTCGAGACCCAGTACTTC
-	TRBV4-2	TRBJ1-2	-	CASSQDSAGVNYGYTF	TGTGCCAGCAGCCAAGATTCGGCAGGTGTTAACTATGGCTACACCTTC
-	TRBV5-1	TRBJ2-3	TRBD1	CASSLVDGQDTDTQYF	TGCGCCAGCAGCTTGGTGGATGGACAGGACACAGATACGCAGTATTTT
-	TRBV20-1	TRBJ2-7	TRBD1	CSASKRTGTGEQYF	TGCAGTGCTAGTAAAAGGACAGGGACCGGGGAGCAGTACTTC
-	TRBV2	TRBJ2-1	TRBD1	CASSSTGGEQFF	TGTGCCAGCAGTTCGACAGGGGGTGAGCAGTTCTTC
-	TRBV5-5	TRBJ2-1	TRBD1	CASSFYRQGAGSEQFF	TGTGCCAGCAGCTTCTACCGACAGGGGGCGGGTAGTGAGCAGTTCTTC
-	TRBV5-1	TRBJ2-7	TRBD2	CASSLGGAGSSYEQYF	TGCGCCAGCAGCCTGGGTGGAGCGGGAAGCTCCTACGAGCAGTACTTC
-	TRBV6-6	TRBJ1-4	-	CASSYSSNPDEKLFF	TGTGCCAGCAGTTACTCTTCCAACCCGGATGAAAAACTGTTTTTT